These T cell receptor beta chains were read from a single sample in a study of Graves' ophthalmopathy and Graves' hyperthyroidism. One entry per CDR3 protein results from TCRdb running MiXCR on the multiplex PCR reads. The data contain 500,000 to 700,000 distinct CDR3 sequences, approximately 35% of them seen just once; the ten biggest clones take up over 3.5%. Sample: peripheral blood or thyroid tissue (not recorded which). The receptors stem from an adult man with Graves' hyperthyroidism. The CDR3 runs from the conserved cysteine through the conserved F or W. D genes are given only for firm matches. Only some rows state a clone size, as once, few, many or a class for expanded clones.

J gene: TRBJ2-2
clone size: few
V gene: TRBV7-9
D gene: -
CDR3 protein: CASTPELGPGELFF
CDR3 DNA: TGTGCCAGCACTCCCGAGTTGGGGCCCGGGGAGCTGTTTTTT

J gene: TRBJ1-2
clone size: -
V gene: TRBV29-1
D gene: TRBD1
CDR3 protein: CSVENRDRADTNYGYTF
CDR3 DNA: TGCAGCGTTGAAAACCGGGACAGGGCAGACACTAACTATGGCTACACCTTC

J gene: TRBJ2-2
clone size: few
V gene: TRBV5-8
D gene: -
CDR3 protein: CASSIPGTNTGELFF
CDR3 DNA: TGTGCCAGCAGCATCCCCGGGACTAACACCGGGGAGCTGTTTTTT

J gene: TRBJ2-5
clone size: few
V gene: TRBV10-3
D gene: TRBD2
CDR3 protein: CAGTTSGRAGGTQYF
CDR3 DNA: TGTGCCGGTACGACTAGCGGGAGGGCCGGAGGGACCCAGTACTTC

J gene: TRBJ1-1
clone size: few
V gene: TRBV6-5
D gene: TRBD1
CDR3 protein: CASRNDRGGVLGNTEAFF
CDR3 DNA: TGTGCCAGCAGAAACGACAGGGGAGGGGTTCTAGGGAACACTGAAGCTTTCTTT

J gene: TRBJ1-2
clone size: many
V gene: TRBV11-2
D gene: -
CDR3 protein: CASSLGRASYYGYTF
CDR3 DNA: TGTGCCAGCAGCTTAGGCAGGGCGTCTTACTATGGCTACACCTTC

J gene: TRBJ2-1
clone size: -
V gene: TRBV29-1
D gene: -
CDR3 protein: CSVGSGNEQFF
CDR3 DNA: TGCAGCGTTGGTTCCGGAAATGAGCAGTTCTTC

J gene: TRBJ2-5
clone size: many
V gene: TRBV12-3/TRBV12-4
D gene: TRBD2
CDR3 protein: CASTPTSGRETQYF
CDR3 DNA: TGTGCCAGCACCCCGACTAGCGGGAGGGAGACCCAGTACTTC

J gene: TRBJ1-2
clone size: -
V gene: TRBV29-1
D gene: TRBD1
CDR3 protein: CSGTGANYGYTF
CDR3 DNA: TGCAGCGGGACAGGGGCTAACTATGGCTACACCTTC

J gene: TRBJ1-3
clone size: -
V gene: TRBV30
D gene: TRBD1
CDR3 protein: CAWSASGTANTIYF
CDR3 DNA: TGTGCCTGGAGTGCCTCCGGGACAGCAAACACCATATATTTT

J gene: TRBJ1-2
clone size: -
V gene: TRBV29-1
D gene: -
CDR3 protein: CSLVTATYGYTF
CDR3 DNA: TGCAGCTTGGTTACGGCAACCTATGGCTACACCTTC

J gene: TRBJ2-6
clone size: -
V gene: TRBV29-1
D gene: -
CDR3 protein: CSSTNPLAPGANALTF
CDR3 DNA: TGCAGCTCCACCAATCCGCTAGCTCCTGGGGCCAACGCCCTGACTTTC

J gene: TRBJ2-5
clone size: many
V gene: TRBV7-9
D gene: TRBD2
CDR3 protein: CASSWKRGVLETQYF
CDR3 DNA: TGTGCCAGCAGCTGGAAGCGGGGGGTTTTGGAGACCCAGTACTTC

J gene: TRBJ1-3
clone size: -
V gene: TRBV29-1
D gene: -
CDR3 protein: CSVATSGGFTIYF
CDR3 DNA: TGCAGCGTTGCGACTAGCGGGGGGTTCACCATATATTTT

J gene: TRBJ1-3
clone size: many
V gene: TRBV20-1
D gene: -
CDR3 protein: CSVAGDAAYDSGNTIYF
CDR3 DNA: TGCAGTGTCGCCGGGGATGCGGCATATGACTCTGGAAACACCATATATTTT

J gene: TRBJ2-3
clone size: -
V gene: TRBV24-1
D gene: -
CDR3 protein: CATSEPGEMTDTQYF
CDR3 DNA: TGTGCCACCAGTGAGCCGGGGGAGATGACAGATACGCAGTATTTT

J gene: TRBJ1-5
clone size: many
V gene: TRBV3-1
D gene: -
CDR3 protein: CASSQDEGLTQHF
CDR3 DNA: TGTGCCAGCAGCCAAGACGAGGGGCTAACCCAGCATTTT

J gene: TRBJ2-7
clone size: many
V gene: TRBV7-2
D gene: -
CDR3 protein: CASSYETENYEQYF
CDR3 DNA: TGTGCCAGCAGCTATGAAACAGAGAATTACGAGCAGTACTTC

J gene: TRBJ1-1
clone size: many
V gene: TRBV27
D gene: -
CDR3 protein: CASSLLAGSDTEAFF
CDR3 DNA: TGTGCCAGCAGTTTACTAGCGGGGTCGGACACTGAAGCTTTCTTT

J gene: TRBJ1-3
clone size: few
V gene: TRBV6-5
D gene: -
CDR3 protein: CASSHARDLSGNTIYF
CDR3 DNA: TGTGCCAGCTCACACGCGAGGGACCTCTCTGGAAACACCATATATTTT

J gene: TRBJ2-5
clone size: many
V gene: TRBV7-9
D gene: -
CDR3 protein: CASSSPSGRYQETQYF
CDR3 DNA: TGTGCCAGCAGCTCCCCCAGTGGGCGGTACCAAGAGACCCAGTACTTC

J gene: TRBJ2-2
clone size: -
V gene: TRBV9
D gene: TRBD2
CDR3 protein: CASSALAGVWANTGELFF
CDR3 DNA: TGTGCCAGCAGCGCGCTAGCGGGAGTTTGGGCGAACACCGGGGAGCTGTTTTTT

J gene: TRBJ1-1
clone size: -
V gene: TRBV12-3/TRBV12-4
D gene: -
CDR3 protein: CASSLGSGKTEAFF
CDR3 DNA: TGTGCCAGCAGTTTAGGGTCAGGGAAAACTGAAGCTTTCTTT

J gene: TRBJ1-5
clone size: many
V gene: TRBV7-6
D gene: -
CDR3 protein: CASSLDRGQPQHF
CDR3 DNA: TGTGCCAGCAGCTTAGATCGGGGTCAGCCCCAGCATTTT

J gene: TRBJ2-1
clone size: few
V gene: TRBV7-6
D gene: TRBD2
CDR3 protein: CASSQELSGAYNEQFF
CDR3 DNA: TGTGCCAGCAGCCAAGAGTTGAGCGGGGCCTACAATGAGCAGTTCTTC

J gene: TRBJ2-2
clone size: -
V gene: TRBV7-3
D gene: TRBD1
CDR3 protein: CASSQIDRENTGELFF
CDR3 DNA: TGTGCCAGCAGTCAGATTGACAGGGAAAACACCGGGGAGCTGTTTTTT

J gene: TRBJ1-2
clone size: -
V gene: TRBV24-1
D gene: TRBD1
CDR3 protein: CATSDRFGTDYGYTF
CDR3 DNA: TGTGCCACCAGTGATCGTTTCGGGACAGACTATGGCTACACCTTC

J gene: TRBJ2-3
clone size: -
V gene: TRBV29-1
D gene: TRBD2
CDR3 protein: CSVERLLAGGPDTDTQYF
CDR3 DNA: TGCAGCGTGGAACGATTACTAGCGGGAGGGCCTGACACAGATACGCAGTATTTT

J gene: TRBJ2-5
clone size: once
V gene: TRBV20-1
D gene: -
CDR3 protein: CSAVDIGGTQYF
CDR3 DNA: TGCAGTGCTGTGGACATAGGAGGGACCCAGTACTTC

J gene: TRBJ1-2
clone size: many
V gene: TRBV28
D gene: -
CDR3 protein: CASSFGGSTNYGYTF
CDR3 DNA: TGTGCCAGCAGTTTTGGGGGCAGCACTAACTATGGCTACACCTTC

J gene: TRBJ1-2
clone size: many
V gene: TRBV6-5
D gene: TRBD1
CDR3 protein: CASSPVGTEFDYGYTF
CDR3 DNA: TGTGCCAGCAGTCCCGTTGGGACAGAGTTTGACTATGGCTACACCTTC

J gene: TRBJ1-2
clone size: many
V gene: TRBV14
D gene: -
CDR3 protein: CASSQVTSYGYTF
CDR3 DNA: TGTGCCAGCAGCCAAGTAACCAGCTATGGCTACACCTTC

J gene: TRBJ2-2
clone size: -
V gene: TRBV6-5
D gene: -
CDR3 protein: CASSYSRTVTGELFF
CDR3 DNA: TGTGCCAGCAGTTACTCGAGGACGGTCACCGGGGAGCTGTTTTTT

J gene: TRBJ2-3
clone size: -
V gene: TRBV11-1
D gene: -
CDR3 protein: CASSLGRVQDTQYF
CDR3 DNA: TGTGCCAGCAGCTTGGGACGGGTTCAAGATACGCAGTATTTT

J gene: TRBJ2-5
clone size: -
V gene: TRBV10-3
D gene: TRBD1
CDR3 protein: CAISYSRGRRETQYF
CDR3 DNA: TGTGCCATCAGTTACTCCAGGGGGCGCAGGGAGACTCAGTACTTC

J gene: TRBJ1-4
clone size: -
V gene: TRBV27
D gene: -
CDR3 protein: CASSRRLNEKLFF
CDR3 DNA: TGTGCCAGCAGTAGGCGCCTTAATGAAAAACTGTTTTTT

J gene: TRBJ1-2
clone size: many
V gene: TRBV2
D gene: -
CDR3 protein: CASSETVTGRNYGYTF
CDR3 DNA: TGTGCCAGCAGTGAAACGGTCACAGGGCGCAACTATGGCTACACCTTC

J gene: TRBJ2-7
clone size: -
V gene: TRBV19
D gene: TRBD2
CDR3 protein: CASSLPSGGSYEQYF
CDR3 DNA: TGTGCCAGTAGTCTCCCTAGCGGGGGCTCCTACGAGCAGTACTTC

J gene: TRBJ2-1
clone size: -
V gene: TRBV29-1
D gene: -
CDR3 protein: CSVERGNEQFF
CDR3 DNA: TGCAGCGTTGAGAGGGGTAATGAGCAGTTCTTC

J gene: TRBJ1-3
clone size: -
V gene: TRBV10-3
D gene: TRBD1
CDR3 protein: CAIKAGGDYGYTIYF
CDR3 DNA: TGTGCCATCAAGGCAGGGGGCGACTATGGCTACACCATATATTTT